Detailed here is one TCR beta chain. The table lists this clone with a few counts. Its cognate antigen has yet to be identified. Base-call qualities are not available, and no considerably larger clone is one nucleotide away. This sample is part of a study of blood T cell repertoires in COVID-19 (dated by TCRdb to the early 2020s). Broadly, across the study: The collaborator samples originated in the United States, Italy and Spain and spanned the acute and convalescent phases of COVID-19. The prospective study material was composed of cDNA or gDNA derived from T cells, B-cell-depleted T cells, or PBMCs. Deeply sampled blood TCRbeta repertoires from subjects exposed to, actively infected with, or recovered from COVID-19 were included in the dataset. The repertoires were released in a freely available public database intended as a resource for research on the immune response to SARS-CoV-2. Samples were obtained from the ongoing ImmuneRACE study (first 160 participants) and from 1,000 to 1,500 subjects provided by 6 global collaborators. Sample metadata almost always included a de-identified subject ID, COVID-19 status, age in years and sex. HLA class I and class II types, where available, came from metadata supplied by the sample provider rather than from assay-based typing.

The immunoSEQ Assay, a bias-controlled multiplex PCR, was used to amplify TCRbeta CDR3 regions from genomic DNA. The paper's processing steps were these. Nucleated cell counts per sample were estimated from amplification of reference gene primers within the assay. To quantify the absolute abundance of each unique TCRbeta CDR3 rearrangement, sequence reads were collapsed and filtered. For each sample, productive Simpson clonality was calculated as the square root of Simpson's diversity index over productive rearrangements. TCRdb took over this immuneACCESS table, retaining in-frame rearrangements with V and J assigned. Such tables are incomplete; in checked studies, under half of the missing clones stem from an unresolved V gene, and the remainder is unexplained. Clonal size and the V and J genes are those of that table, whereas D and trimming came from the DNA. This sample lists under 130,000 clones; roughly 87% were detected once. The ten largest clonotypes hold 6.2% of the sample.

General study outcomes and caveats: Clinical and demographic metadata were provided uncurated, with the amount varying by source and participant.

Collaborating institutions collected whole blood in K2EDTA tubes following their own protocols. For TCRbeta analysis, collaborators shipped samples as frozen whole blood, isolated PBMCs, or DNA extracted from either of those sample types. After removal of 1 base from V and 1 base from J, the junction retains 3 bases not matched to a gene. For CDR1 and CDR2, the germline V gene (reference sequence) lists SEHNR and FQNEAQ. The CDR3 covers 16 residues, taking in both the cysteine and the phenylalanine. Only CDR3 DNA is held: 48 bases, read in frame from base 1. Sequencing was performed on peripheral blood. The TCR was taken from a human donor in a cohort sampled during active COVID-19. The chain employs TRBV7-9 and TRBJ2-2, with 7 middle bases fitting TRBD2. In nucleotide form, the sequence is TGTGCCAGCAGCTTAGGCGGGGGTATGAACACCGGGGAGCTGTTTTTT. This codes for CASSLGGGMNTGELFF. This CDR3, with the reference TRBV7-9 and TRBJ2-2 proteins standing in past its ends, gives the full variable domain DTGVSQNPRHKITKRGQNVTFRCDPISEHNRLYWYRQTLGQGPEFLTYFQNEAQLEKSRLLSDRFSAERPKGSFSTLEIQRTEQGDSAMYLCASSLGGGMNTGELFFGEGSRLTVL.